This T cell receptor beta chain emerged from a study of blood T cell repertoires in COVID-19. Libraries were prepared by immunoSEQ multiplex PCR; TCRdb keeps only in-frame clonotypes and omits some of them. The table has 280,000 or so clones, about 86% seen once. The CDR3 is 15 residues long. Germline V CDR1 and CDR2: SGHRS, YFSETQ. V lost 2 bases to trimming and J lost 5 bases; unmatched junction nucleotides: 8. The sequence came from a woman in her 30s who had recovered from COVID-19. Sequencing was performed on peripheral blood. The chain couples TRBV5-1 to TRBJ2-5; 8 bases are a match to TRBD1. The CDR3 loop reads CASSLAGGYGETQYF. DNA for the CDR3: TGCGCCAGCAGCTTAGCAGGGGGCTATGGGGAGACCCAGTACTTC. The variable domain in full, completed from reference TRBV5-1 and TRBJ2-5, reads KAGVTQTPRYLIKTRGQQVTLSCSPISGHRSVSWYQQTPGQGLQFLFEYFSETQRNKGNFPGRFSGRQFSNSRSEMNVSTLELGDSALYLCASSLAGGYGETQYFGPGTRLLVL.